These 25 T cell receptor beta chains were all obtained from the same sample, sequenced in a study of CD8 T cells in ankylosing spondylitis. No antigen has been identified for these receptors. Study observations and caveats: What appeared characteristic of ankylosing spondylitis blood was a TCR beta motif of eight highly homologous variants.

TCRdb independently ran MiXCR on the 5' RACE reads; one entry per CDR3 protein. This sample yields approximately 440,000 distinct CDR3 sequences, of which about 15% are seen a single time; over 1% belongs to the top ten. Sequencing input: blood, either unsorted or a sorted T cell fraction (not recorded which). Receptor source: a male donor with ankylosing spondylitis.

The V call is TRBV5-1, the J call TRBJ2-5; either TRBD1 or TRBD2 may supply D (5 bases each). Germline loops: CDR1 SGHRS, CDR2 YFSETQ. V gave up 5 bases and J gave up 1 base, with 15 bases separating them. This CDR3 comprises 15 residues. Here the CDR3 reads CASSKDGGTQETQYF. CDR3 sequence (DNA): TGCGCCAGCAGTAAGGATGGGGGTACCCAAGAGACCCAGTACTTC.

This clonotype was counted ten times or more. The chain employs TRBV2 and TRBJ1-2, with D possibly being TRBD1 (6 bases). The CDR3 is 13 amino acids. V was cut by 5 bases and J by 6 bases, with 13 bases left in between. Germline loops: CDR1 SNHLY, CDR2 FYNNEI. The CDR3 loop reads CASSSTGTNGYTF. Written as DNA, the CDR3 is TGTGCCAGCAGTTCAACCGGGACAAATGGCTACACCTTC.

This clonotype was detected many times. This chain connects TRBV6-5 to TRBJ1-1; perhaps TRBD1 as D (5 bases). This CDR3 is built from 11 residues. CDR1 MNHEY and CDR2 SVGAGI come from the germline V gene. The ends were cut back, 5 bases at V and 5 bases at J, with 6 bases in the middle. CDR3 sequence (DNA): TGTGCCAGCAGTAGGGGAACTGAAGCTTTCTTT. Its protein is CASSRGTEAFF.

This clonotype was found a few times. The chain uses TRBV27 and TRBJ2-7; perhaps TRBD2 as D (6 bases). Germline V gene lookup returns CDR1 MNHEY and CDR2 SMNVEV (reference sequence). Trimming removed 6 bases at V and 3 bases at J, with 18 bases between. The CDR3 runs to 15 residues. The CDR3 DNA reads as TGTGCCAGCAGAACCCAGGGACTGGGAGACTACGAGCAGTACTTC. This translates into CASRTQGLGDYEQYF.

The chain combines TRBV3-1 with TRBJ2-7; D not resolved. V was cut by 0 bases and J by 0 bases, with 6 bases left in between. The CDR3 loop spans 14 amino acids. Germline assignment: CDR1 LGHDT and CDR2 YNNKEL (reference sequence). CDR3 loop: CASSQEWASYEQYF. CDR3 nucleotides: TGTGCCAGCAGCCAAGAGTGGGCCTCCTACGAGCAGTACTTC.

The J gene is TRBJ2-7, the V gene TRBV7-3, with D possibly being TRBD1 (6 bases). Germline CDR1 is SGHTA and CDR2 is FQGTGA. V lost 5 bases, J lost 0 bases, and 14 bases lay in between. The CDR3 covers 15 residues. The CDR3 is CASSQNSRGSYEQYF. The CDR3 DNA follows: TGTGCCAGCAGCCAAAACTCCAGGGGCTCCTACGAGCAGTACTTC. Combining the CDR3 with reference TRBV7-3 and TRBJ2-7 gives the whole variable domain GAGVSQTPSNKVTEKGKYVELRCDPISGHTALYWYRQSLGQGPEFLIYFQGTGAADDSGLPNDRFFAVRPEGSVSTLKIQRTERGDSAVYLCASSQNSRGSYEQYFGPGTRLTVT.

The chain recombines TRBV7-2 with TRBJ2-7; D unclear. The CDR3 runs to 14 residues. The germline CDR1 and CDR2 sequences are SGHTA and FQGNSA. The germline V and J ends were trimmed by 4 bases and 0 bases, with 10 bases remaining between them. This CDR3 is CASSWSQSSYEQYF. The CDR3 DNA follows: TGTGCCAGCAGCTGGTCCCAAAGCTCCTACGAGCAGTACTTC.

There are a few counts of this clonotype. The chain links TRBV12-3 or TRBV12-4 to TRBJ2-2, with D perhaps TRBD2 (6 bases). This CDR3 has 17 residues. Trimming removed 5 bases from V and 5 bases from J, with 21 bases in between. The CDR3 loop is CASSLRWGGSLTGELFF. CDR3 bases: TGTGCCAGCAGTCTACGGTGGGGAGGCAGTCTGACCGGGGAGCTGTTTTTT.

The chain recombines TRBV5-6 with TRBJ1-4, with 7 bases fitting TRBD1. Germline CDR1 is SGHDT and CDR2 is YYEEEE. Losses at the gene ends were 4 bases for V and 2 bases for J; bases not matched to a gene: 5. The CDR3 contains 15 residues. The CDR3 reads CASSRQGTTNEKLFF. The CDR3 DNA follows: TGTGCCAGCAGCCGACAGGGAACGACTAATGAAAAACTGTTTTTT.

In nucleotides, the CDR3 is TGTGCCAGCAGATGGACTAGTACTAGTGAGCAGTTCTTC. The encoded protein is CASRWTSTSEQFF. V and J are TRBV7-2 and TRBJ2-1; 7 bases align to TRBD2. The V segment lost 6 bases and the J segment 9 bases; nucleotides outside the gene matches: 8. The length of the CDR3 is 13 residues. The germline CDR1 and CDR2 sequences are SGHTA and FQGNSA.

This clonotype has only a few counts. The chain recombines TRBV5-1 with TRBJ1-4, with D unclear. Germline V gene sequence: CDR1 SGHRS, CDR2 YFSETQ. V was clipped by 0 bases and J by 2 bases, with 11 bases between them. This CDR3 spans 16 amino acids. In DNA form, the CDR3 reads TGCGCCAGCAGCTTGGGAGGAACTGGTACTAATGAAAAACTGTTTTTT. This codes for CASSLGGTGTNEKLFF. Drawing the rest from reference TRBV5-1 and TRBJ1-4, the complete variable domain is KAGVTQTPRYLIKTRGQQVTLSCSPISGHRSVSWYQQTPGQGLQFLFEYFSETQRNKGNFPGRFSGRQFSNSRSEMNVSTLELGDSALYLCASSLGGTGTNEKLFFGSGTQLSVL.

This chain connects TRBV27 to TRBJ2-2; no reliable D call. Germline values: CDR1 MNHEY, CDR2 SMNVEV (reference sequence). The CDR3 extends over 15 amino acids. Deletions cut 10 bases from V and 2 bases from J, with 17 bases between. This chain's CDR3 is CATRKTAINTGELFF. CDR3 nucleotides: TGTGCCACACGGAAAACGGCGATTAACACCGGGGAGCTGTTTTTT.

This clonotype has only a few counts. V gene TRBV30 combines with J gene TRBJ2-7, with no clear D. The length of the CDR3 is 11 residues. Trimming left V 2 bases short and J 7 bases short, with 9 bases between. CDR1 and CDR2 from the germline V gene are GTSNPN and SVGIG (reference sequence). This chain's CDR3 is CAWSLHEEQYF. In DNA form, the CDR3 reads TGTGCCTGGAGTCTGCACGAGGAGCAGTACTTC. The variable domain in full, completed from reference TRBV30 and TRBJ2-7, reads SQTIHQWPATLVQPVGSPLSLECTVEGTSNPNLYWYRQAAGRGLQLLFYSVGIGQISSEVPQNLSASRPQDRQFILSSKKLLLSDSGFYLCAWSLHEEQYFGPGTRLTVT.

This clonotype was found a few times. The chain uses TRBV20-1 and TRBJ1-2, with a possible D match to TRBD1 (6 bases). The CDR3 extends over 13 amino acids. The V gene's germline CDR1 is DFQATT and CDR2 SNEGSKA (reference sequence). The V and J ends lost 1 base and 8 bases respectively, with 14 bases between them. The CDR3 nucleotides read TGCAGTGCTAGAGGGGGGGCGGAGCCCGGCTACACCTTC. Amino acid sequence: CSARGGAEPGYTF.

The chain couples TRBV7-9 to TRBJ1-1; D gene ambiguous. The CDR3 runs to 14 residues. Trimming pared 2 bases from V and 3 bases from J, leaving 10 bases between. Per germline, CDR1 SEHNR and CDR2 FQNEAQ (reference sequence). As DNA, the CDR3 is TGTGCCAGCAGCTTACTTGGGAGGGACACTGAAGCTTTCTTT. Protein sequence: CASSLLGRDTEAFF.

The table lists this clonotype with a few counts. This rearrangement joins TRBV6-1 to TRBJ2-1; the match to TRBD1 covers 10 bases. CDR1 MNHNS and CDR2 SASEGT come from the germline V gene. This CDR3 is built from 15 residues. With V trimmed by 6 bases and J by 6 bases, 8 bases remained unmatched. For the CDR3, the DNA is TGTGCCAGCAGCCCCGGGACAGGGGCTTTCAATGAGCAGTTCTTC. It codes for CASSPGTGAFNEQFF.

This clonotype was counted a few times. J is TRBJ2-5 and V is TRBV7-7; TRBD1 aligns across 8 bases. Losses at the gene ends were 1 base for V and 7 bases for J; bases not matched to a gene: 5. The CDR3 totals 14 residues. Germline V gives CDR1 SSHAT, CDR2 FNYEAQ (reference sequence). DNA for the CDR3: TGTGCCAGCAGCTTAGTAGGACAGGGAGGGACCCAGTACTTC. Protein sequence: CASSLVGQGGTQYF.

This sequence joins TRBV30 and TRBJ2-6; possible D gene TRBD2, 5 bases. The CDR3 runs to 14 residues. Trimming left V 3 bases short and J 3 bases short, with 9 bases between. The germline gives CDR1 GTSNPN, CDR2 SVGIG (reference sequence). The CDR3 spells CAWRRAGGANVLTF. The CDR3 DNA is TGTGCCTGGAGGAGGGCTGGTGGGGCCAACGTCCTGACTTTC.

The chain combines TRBV20-1 with TRBJ1-1, with TRBD1 matching 9 bases. Per the germline V gene, CDR1 is DFQATT and CDR2 is SNEGSKA (reference sequence). V shed 2 bases, J shed 4 bases, and the junction held 8 bases outside the gene matches. This CDR3 spans 15 amino acids. The CDR3 sequence is CSARRDRATSTEAFF. CDR3 bases: TGCAGTGCTAGAAGGGACAGGGCAACGAGCACTGAAGCTTTCTTT.

This clonotype was observed a handful of times. The chain links TRBV5-5 to TRBJ2-5; D uncertain. CDR1 SGHKS and CDR2 YYEKEE come from the germline V gene (reference sequence). The CDR3 has 13 residues. V lost 0 bases to trimming and J lost 4 bases, with 7 bases between them. This chain's CDR3 is CASSLGMAETQYF. The CDR3, as DNA: TGTGCCAGCAGCTTGGGGATGGCAGAGACCCAGTACTTC.

The rearrangement uses TRBV7-2 and TRBJ2-3, with D tentatively TRBD1 or TRBD2 (5 bases each). V was shortened by 6 bases and J by 5 bases, with 21 bases between the two germline ends. The germline CDR1 and CDR2 sequences are SGHTA and FQGNSA. CDR3 length: 16 amino acids. For the CDR3, the DNA is TGTGCCAGCAGTCTACAACCAGGGAGTTTCAAAGATACGCAGTATTTT. It encodes CASSLQPGSFKDTQYF.

This clonotype showed up just a few times. J is TRBJ2-1 and V is TRBV6-2 or TRBV6-3; 8 bases are shared with TRBD2. J gave up 10 bases and V 6 bases, and 11 bases lay outside the gene matches. The CDR3 is 14 residues long. Per the germline V gene, CDR1 is MNHEY and CDR2 is SVGEGT. The CDR3 sequence is CASSRTGTRGEQFF. The CDR3 DNA is TGTGCCAGCAGCCGTACCGGGACTAGAGGGGAGCAGTTCTTC.

A few counts support this clonotype. This chain links TRBV6-5 with TRBJ2-1; D unclear. Germline assignment: CDR1 MNHEY and CDR2 SVGAGI. V gave up 0 bases and J gave up 0 bases, with 12 bases separating them. There are 17 residues in the CDR3. The CDR3 DNA reads as TGTGCCAGCAGTTACTCGATGTCACCGAGCTCCTACAATGAGCAGTTCTTC. Amino acid sequence: CASSYSMSPSSYNEQFF.

The CDR3: CASSWYKETQYF. The CDR3 DNA sequence: TGTGCCAGCAGCTGGTACAAAGAGACCCAGTACTTC. V and J are TRBV7-8 and TRBJ2-5; D not certain. Looked up from germline, CDR1 is SGHVS and CDR2 is FQNEAQ. V lost 4 bases and J 3 bases, leaving 6 bases between the germline ends. There are 12 residues in the CDR3.

This clonotype was counted at least ten times. CDR3 residues: CASSLVAGLGTEAFF. DNA for the CDR3: TGCGCCAGCAGCTTGGTGGCAGGCCTTGGCACTGAAGCTTTCTTT. V is TRBV5-1 and J is TRBJ1-1; D is uncertain. V lost 0 bases and J lost 4, with 13 bases in between. The V gene's germline CDR1 is SGHRS and CDR2 YFSETQ. The CDR3 covers 15 residues. The complete variable domain, with remaining parts taken from reference TRBV5-1 and TRBJ1-1, reads KAGVTQTPRYLIKTRGQQVTLSCSPISGHRSVSWYQQTPGQGLQFLFEYFSETQRNKGNFPGRFSGRQFSNSRSEMNVSTLELGDSALYLCASSLVAGLGTEAFFGQGTRLTVV.